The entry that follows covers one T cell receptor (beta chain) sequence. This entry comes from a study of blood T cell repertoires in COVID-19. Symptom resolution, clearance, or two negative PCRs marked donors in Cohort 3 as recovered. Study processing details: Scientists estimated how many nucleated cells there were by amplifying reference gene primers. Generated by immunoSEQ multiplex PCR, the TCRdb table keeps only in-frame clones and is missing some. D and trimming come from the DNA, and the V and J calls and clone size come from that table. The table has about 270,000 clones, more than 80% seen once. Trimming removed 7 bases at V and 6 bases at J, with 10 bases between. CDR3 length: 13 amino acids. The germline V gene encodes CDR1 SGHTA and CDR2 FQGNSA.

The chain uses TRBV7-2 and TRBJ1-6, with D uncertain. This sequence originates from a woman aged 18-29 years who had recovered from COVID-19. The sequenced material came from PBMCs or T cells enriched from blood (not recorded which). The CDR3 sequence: CASTPVGNSPLHF. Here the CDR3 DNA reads TGTGCCAGCACCCCGGTCGGTAATTCACCCCTCCACTTT.